Here is one TCR beta chain with its context. Its antigen remains unidentified. These data originate in a study of OX40 agonist ivuxolimab in advanced cancers. On the study more broadly: People in dose escalation had one of these cancers: hepatocellular carcinoma, melanoma, renal cell or head and neck cancer. Eligibility rules accepted prior anti-PD-1, anti-PD-L1 or anti-CTLA-4 therapy, and approximately 40% had some. Three dose-escalation patients had partial responses: one with hepatocellular carcinoma and two with cutaneous melanoma. Study findings and constraints: Among the nonresponders, some also had low normalized T-cell clonal expansion.

This CDR3 contains 14 residues. Germline V gene sequence: CDR1 SGHDT, CDR2 YYEEEE. Trimming removed 1 base from V and 1 base from J, with 8 bases in between. The method was immunoSEQ multiplex PCR; TCRdb's version includes in-frame clones alone and lacks a portion of them. This sample has under 85,000 clones, with 88% found just once. Sequencing was performed on CD4+ or CD8+ T cells sorted from blood, taken in a trial of the OX40 agonist ivuxolimab. This receptor was identified in an adult with an advanced solid tumor such as melanoma, head and neck, liver or kidney cancer. The V gene is TRBV5-6, the J gene TRBJ1-1; possibly TRBD1 for D (5 bases). This chain's CDR3 is CASSLRQTNTEAFF. The DNA of the CDR3 is TGTGCCAGCAGCTTGCGACAGACGAACACTGAAGCTTTCTTT. The variable domain in full, with the rest retrieved from reference TRBV5-6 and TRBJ1-1, is DAGVTQSPTHLIKTRGQQVTLRCSPKSGHDTVSWYQQALGQGPQFIFQYYEEEERQRGNFPDRFSGHQFPNYSSELNVNALLLGDSALYLCASSLRQTNTEAFFGQGTRLTVV.